The text below deals with one T cell receptor (beta chain). Selected positively for CCR7 and CD45RO-negative, naive CD8 cells excluded terminally differentiated effector memory CD45RA+ cells. This entry is derived from a study of shared clonotypes between healthy human individuals. TCRdb's table, derived via immunoSEQ multiplex PCR, lists solely in-frame clones and lacks some. The sample holds more than 2 million clones; 85% to 95% are singletons and the top ten take about 1.7%. Trimming at V came to 2 bases and at J to 4 bases, leaving 13 bases not matched to a gene. CDR1 SGHRS and CDR2 YFSETQ come from the germline V gene. The CDR3 extends over 19 amino acids.

The V and J genes are TRBV5-1 and TRBJ2-2; 11 positions agree with TRBD2. Sequencing input: naive CD8+ T cells from PBMCs. This sequence originates from a young man in good health. Some clones in this sample may be carry-over from other donors' samples. CDR3 loop: CASSLFSGRAPGGTGELFF. The DNA of the CDR3 is TGCGCCAGCAGCTTATTTAGCGGGAGGGCCCCCGGTGGCACCGGGGAGCTGTTTTTT.